This T cell receptor (beta chain) was sequenced during a study of identical twins. Study results and limitations: Out-of-frame alpha sequences common to twins exhibited a surplus of low generation probability. Invariant T cells like MAIT and iNKT could partly confound the zero-insertion analyses. These conclusions were based on statistical analysis (cross-sectional, not following the same donors).

On this clonotype: Its target is unknown.

J lost 3 bases, V lost 3 bases, and 7 bases had no gene match. The CDR3 covers 15 residues. Germline assignment: CDR1 SEHNR and CDR2 FQNEAQ (reference sequence). TCRdb reanalysed the 5' RACE reads using MiXCR and keeps one entry per CDR3 protein. The sample shows roughly 1.6 million distinct CDR3 sequences, around 33% of them seen only once. The J gene is TRBJ2-7, the V gene TRBV7-9, with TRBD1 identical over 8 bases. Input material: cord blood. The receptor comes from a newborn girl in good health. CDR3 coding DNA: TGTGCCAGCAGCTTCAGTGACAGGGGAATCTACGAGCAGTACTTC. Protein sequence: CASSFSDRGIYEQYF.